Sequencing of this T cell receptor beta chain was carried out in a study of immune cell composition in non-small cell lung cancer. The CDR3 length is 18 residues. V lost 0 bases and J lost 2, with 20 bases in between. Germline V CDR1 and CDR2: SGDLS, YYNGEE. Profiled with immunoSEQ multiplex PCR; TCRdb holds only in-frame clones, not every one. The repertoire consists of some 1,800 clones, with 82% occurring once and the leading ten covering roughly 10%. The sequence was collected from a human donor with non-small cell lung cancer. The J gene is TRBJ1-1, the V gene TRBV9; perhaps TRBD1 as D (5 bases). The sample was lung tumor tissue. The CDR3 bases are TGTGCCAGCAGCGTAGTAGCCCGACAGCCAACAGCCAACACTGAAGCTTTCTTT. Its protein product is CASSVVARQPTANTEAFF.